Each of the 2 T cell receptor beta chains below was sequenced from the same sample in a study of T cells in Graves' hyperthyroidism and ophthalmopathy. TCR beta CDR3 regions were amplified from RNA transcripts. First-round RT-PCR targeting the TCR CDR3 was performed with the HTBI primer set. TCRdb re-called the multiplex PCR reads with MiXCR, one entry per CDR3 protein. The sample lists roughly 300,000 distinct CDR3 sequences, less than 30% seen once, with about 30% in the top ten. Sequenced sample: blood. These receptors came from a man between 40 and 49 years old with Graves' hyperthyroidism that later progressed to Graves' ophthalmopathy.

The chain couples TRBV7-8 to TRBJ2-7; weak D call: TRBD1 (6 bases). CDR3 length: 15 amino acids. V was clipped by 1 base and J by 1 base, with 11 bases between them. Per the germline V gene, CDR1 is SGHVS and CDR2 is FQNEAQ. The CDR3 sequence: CASSLERQGSYEQYF. The CDR3 DNA sequence: TGTGCCAGCAGCTTAGAGCGGCAGGGGTCCTACGAGCAGTACTTC.

This clonotype was seen repeatedly, ten times or more. The chain links TRBV5-1 to TRBJ1-2; 7 bases line up with TRBD1. Germline CDR1 reads SGHRS; CDR2 reads YFSETQ. The CDR3 extends over 16 amino acids. The J segment lost 0 bases and the V segment lost 4 bases, leaving 9 bases of the junction unmatched. This CDR3 is CASSKSGTATNYGYTF. The CDR3 DNA reads TGCGCCAGCAGCAAATCCGGGACAGCAACTAACTATGGCTACACCTTC.